This T cell receptor beta chain comes out of a study of CD8+CD57+ T cells in acquired aplastic anemia. A remark on this clonotype: The target antigen is unknown. Being one base from a much bigger clone, this may be a read error.

General study results and limits: Patients and controls were not found to differ significantly in CD8+ Simpson's diversity.

The CDR3 is made up of 12 amino acids. CDR1 and CDR2 (germline): MNHNS, SASEGT. Trimming cost V 11 bases and J 1 base, with 9 bases left between them. All sequencing subjects had displayed CD8+CD57+ cell expansion on flow cytometry. Each of the patients presented with severe acquired aplastic anemia. It was genomic DNA that served as the template for profiling TCR beta VDJ and CDR3. TCRdb called the reads again in MiXCR, with one record for every CDR3 protein. Among roughly 160,000 distinct CDR3 sequences, under 55% were seen once, and the ten largest hold approximately 2.8%. The chain employs TRBV6-1 and TRBJ1-5; D may be TRBD1 (5 bases). The specimen was sorted CD4+, CD8+, or CD8+CD57+ T cells (not recorded which) from PBMCs. This receptor was identified in a human donor with aplastic anemia. Written as DNA, the CDR3 is TGTGCCGTCCAGGGCAGCAATCAGCCCCAGCATTTT. Amino acids: CAVQGSNQPQHF.